What follows are 31 T cell receptor beta chains derived from one specimen sequenced in a study of preoperative IRX-2 immunotherapy in early breast cancer. Indicated treatment: preoperative locoregional IRX-2 cytokine immunotherapy. Some clones are missing from TCRdb's copy, which holds only in-frame ones; the method was immunoSEQ multiplex PCR. The sample gives roughly 99,000 clones, approximately 90% of which show up once; roughly 2% is in the top ten. The material was tumor tissue, obtained after IRX-2 immunotherapy. The receptors derive from a human donor with breast cancer.

The gene calls are TRBV6-8 and TRBJ1-5; 8 nucleotides align to TRBD1. The CDR3 has 15 residues. V lost 7 bases to trimming and J lost 5 bases; unmatched junction nucleotides: 10. Germline lookup yields CDR1 MNHGY and CDR2 SAAAGT. CDR3 amino acids: CASTAQGGWDQPQHF. Written as DNA, the CDR3 is TGTGCCAGCACAGCACAGGGGGGGTGGGATCAGCCCCAGCATTTT.

This rearrangement joins TRBV6-8 to TRBJ2-5; 10 bases agree with TRBD2. Germline V CDR1 and CDR2: MNHGY, SAAAGT. The CDR3 is made up of 16 amino acids. V dropped 6 bases and J dropped 0; count of bases not matched to a gene: 7. CDR3 nucleotide sequence: TGTGCCAGCAGCCCCAGGACTAGCGGAAACCAAGAGACCCAGTACTTC. Translating it yields CASSPRTSGNQETQYF.

This rearrangement joins TRBV18 to TRBJ2-1, with 9 positions matching TRBD2. Per germline, CDR1 KGHSH and CDR2 LQKENI. V shed 1 base, J shed 5 bases, and the junction held 3 bases outside the gene matches. CDR3 length: 15 amino acids. CDR3 region: CASSPRRGGDNEQFF. CDR3 DNA sequence: TGTGCCAGCTCACCACGGCGGGGGGGGGACAATGAGCAGTTCTTC.

This chain uses TRBV5-1 with TRBJ1-2; TRBD1 aligns across 7 bases. The CDR3 is made up of 15 amino acids. With 0 bases clipped from V and 7 bases from J, the junction kept 9 bases outside the gene matches. Per the germline V gene, CDR1 is SGHRS and CDR2 is YFSETQ. The CDR3 sequence: CASSLEAGGSGGYTF. CDR3 bases: TGCGCCAGCAGCTTGGAGGCAGGGGGATCCGGTGGCTACACCTTC.

The chain is built from TRBV18 and TRBJ2-7, with D tentatively TRBD2 (6 bases). V dropped 6 bases and J dropped 1 base, with 16 bases sitting between them. There are 15 residues in the CDR3. CDR1 and CDR2 (germline): KGHSH, LQKENI. The CDR3: CASSLRPSVSYEQYF. DNA of the CDR3: TGTGCCAGCTCTCTCAGGCCTAGCGTATCCTACGAGCAGTACTTC.

This clone was seen a single time. V and J are TRBV6-8 and TRBJ1-5; unclear D gene. This CDR3 is 14 amino acids long. V lost 4 bases and J lost 1, with 8 bases in between. Germline loops: CDR1 MNHGY, CDR2 SAAAGT. The CDR3 reads CASSWELSNQPQHF. The CDR3 nucleotides read TGTGCCAGCAGTTGGGAGTTAAGCAATCAGCCCCAGCATTTT.

The CDR3 DNA reads TGTGCCAGCACCCGAAGTGCGAACACTGAAGCTTTCTTT. Protein: CASTRSANTEAFF. The rearrangement uses TRBV18 and TRBJ1-1; no reliable D call. The CDR3 length is 13 residues. V lost 8 bases to trimming and J lost 1 base, with 11 bases between them. Germline V CDR1 and CDR2: KGHSH, LQKENI. Using reference TRBV18 and TRBJ1-1 for the parts outside the CDR3, the full variable domain is NAGVMQNPRHLVRRRGQEARLRCSPMKGHSHVYWYRQLPEEGLKFMVYLQKENIIDESGMPKERFSAEFPKEGPSILRIQQVVRGDSAAYFCASTRSANTEAFFGQGTRLTVV.

The chain combines TRBV18 with TRBJ2-5; no definite D call. This CDR3 spans 16 amino acids. V was clipped by 3 bases and J by 2 bases, with 16 bases between them. CDR1 and CDR2 (germline): KGHSH, LQKENI. This CDR3 is CASSPLDPARQETQYF. CDR3 DNA: TGTGCCAGCTCACCGTTGGACCCGGCCCGGCAAGAGACCCAGTACTTC.

This chain links TRBV18 with TRBJ1-1; D not resolved. The CDR3 contains 15 residues. The germline gives CDR1 KGHSH, CDR2 LQKENI. V was trimmed by 1 base and J by 5 bases, leaving 14 bases between them. The CDR3 DNA is TGTGCCAGCTCACCACAGCTTTCTTGGGAGACTGAAGCTTTCTTT. Its translation is CASSPQLSWETEAFF. The full variable domain, in which reference TRBV18 and TRBJ1-1 provide the parts outside the CDR3, is NAGVMQNPRHLVRRRGQEARLRCSPMKGHSHVYWYRQLPEEGLKFMVYLQKENIIDESGMPKERFSAEFPKEGPSILRIQQVVRGDSAAYFCASSPQLSWETEAFFGQGTRLTVV.

This chain's CDR3 is CSVDPGTGGGEQFF. In DNA, the CDR3 is TGCAGCGTTGATCCGGGGACAGGGGGCGGGGAGCAGTTCTTC. The chain carries TRBV29-1 and TRBJ2-1; 12 bases fit TRBD1. The CDR3 loop spans 14 amino acids. Losses at the gene ends were 3 bases for V and 10 bases for J; bases not matched to a gene: 7. The germline gives CDR1 SQVTM, CDR2 ANQGSEA.

V and J are TRBV19 and TRBJ1-2, with TRBD1 matching 7 bases. V lost 7 bases to trimming and J lost 7 bases; unmatched junction nucleotides: 9. Germline CDR1 and CDR2: LNHDA and SQIVND (reference sequence). The CDR3 consists of 13 residues. The CDR3 spells CASTLTGQAGYTF. CDR3 nucleotide sequence: TGTGCCAGTACCCTTACCGGACAGGCTGGCTACACCTTC. Using reference TRBV19 and TRBJ1-2 for the parts outside the CDR3, the full variable domain is DGGITQSPKYLFRKEGQNVTLSCEQNLNHDAMYWYRQDPGQGLRLIYYSQIVNDFQKGDIAEGYSVSREKKESFPLTVTSAQKNPTAFYLCASTLTGQAGYTFGSGTRLTVV.

The V gene is TRBV14, the J gene TRBJ2-5; D remains unclear. Germline CDR1 reads SGHDN; CDR2 reads FVKESK. There are 15 residues in the CDR3. The germline V and J ends were trimmed by 6 bases and 4 bases, with 18 bases remaining between them. The CDR3 nucleotides read TGTGCCAGCAGTCGTCGCGATATAGGATCAGAGACCCAGTACTTC. It codes for CASSRRDIGSETQYF.

The sample holds a few counts of this clone. This rearrangement joins TRBV19 to TRBJ1-5; 7 bases agree with TRBD1. J was trimmed by 7 bases and V by 7 bases; bases with no gene match: 22. The germline gives CDR1 LNHDA, CDR2 SQIVND (reference sequence). The CDR3 spans 18 residues. The CDR3 reads CASTTGSTGQSRRQPQHF. In DNA form, the CDR3 reads TGTGCCAGTACAACGGGGTCGACAGGGCAGTCCAGGCGCCAGCCCCAGCATTTT.

This clone showed up just once. The J gene is TRBJ1-5, the V gene TRBV19; D unclear. V lost 5 bases and J lost 4, with 9 bases in between. Germline assignment: CDR1 LNHDA and CDR2 SQIVND (reference sequence). The length of the CDR3 is 13 residues. The CDR3 DNA reads as TGTGCCAGTAGTCCCGCATTTAATCAGCCCCAGCATTTT. Translation: CASSPAFNQPQHF.

V and J are TRBV28 and TRBJ2-1; 7 bases fit TRBD1. CDR1 and CDR2 (germline): MDHEN, SYDVKM. The CDR3 spans 13 residues. V trimming: 6 bases; J trimming: 12 bases; junction bases outside the gene matches: 11. CDR3 loop: CASREPTGQLQFF. The CDR3 region has the DNA TGTGCCAGCAGGGAGCCAACGGGACAGCTGCAGTTCTTC.

This chain uses TRBV29-1 with TRBJ1-2; 8 bases are a match to TRBD1. V was pared by 0 bases and J by 8 bases, with 11 bases of the junction left unmatched. The germline V gene has CDR1 SQVTM and CDR2 ANQGSEA. CDR3 length: 15 residues. The CDR3 DNA sequence: TGCAGCGTTGAAGAGCGACAGGGGCGGGTAGGGGGCTACACCTTC. Protein: CSVEERQGRVGGYTF.

This clone was counted a single time. V gene TRBV5-1 combines with J gene TRBJ1-2; 10 bases are shared with TRBD1. V was clipped by 0 bases and J by 5 bases; unmatched bases: 7. Germline-derived CDR1 and CDR2 are SGHRS and YFSETQ. The CDR3 runs to 16 residues. The CDR3 region is CASSLAGTGEGYGYTF. CDR3 DNA sequence: TGCGCCAGCAGCTTGGCGGGGACAGGGGAGGGGTATGGCTACACCTTC.

The V gene is TRBV12-5, the J gene TRBJ2-7; D is undetermined. The CDR3 has 14 amino acids. Trimming took 2 bases from V and 0 from J, leaving 8 bases between them. The germline V gene has CDR1 LGHNT and CDR2 FRNRAP. The CDR3 region has the DNA TGTGCTAGTGGTTTGCTTGACTGCTCCTACGAGCAGTACTTC. Translation gives CASGLLDCSYEQYF.

V is TRBV8-2 and J is TRBJ2-3; the table calls TRBD2, which could not be checked here. TRBV8-2 is deemed a pseudogene. The CDR3 has 14 residues. CDR3 sequence (DNA): TGTGCCAGCAAACCCGGGGGGACCACAGATACGCAGTATTTT. It encodes CASKPGGTTDTQYF.

On this clone itself: An ambiguous or unread base is present, and the residue it codes for is denoted X. The chain uses TRBV5-1 and TRBJ1-1, with TRBD1 matching 8 bases. CDR1 and CDR2 from the germline V gene are SGHRS and YFSETQ. The CDR3 covers 14 residues. With V trimmed by 4 bases and J by 4 bases, 6 bases remained unmatched. The CDR3 nucleotides are TGCGCCAGCAGCYTGGACAGGGCGGGCACTGAAGCTTTCTTT. Translating gives CASSXDRAGTEAFF. The complete CDR3 sequence is CASSLDRAGTEAFF.

The chain is built from TRBV7-1 and TRBJ2-7; D tentatively fits TRBD1 or TRBD2 (5 bases each). TRBV7-1 belongs to the ORF category, with a function that is uncertain. The V gene lost 7 bases and the J gene lost 4 bases, with 14 bases spanning the gap. This CDR3 spans 13 amino acids. The CDR3 spells CASNRDGEYEQYF. The CDR3 region has the DNA TGTGCCAGCAATCGGGACGGTGAATACGAGCAGTACTTC.

The chain employs TRBV11-1 and TRBJ1-5; maybe TRBD1 (6 bases). Germline assignment: CDR1 SGHAT and CDR2 FQDESV (reference sequence). The ends were cut back, 5 bases at V and 0 bases at J, with 14 bases in the middle. This CDR3 region has 16 residues. The CDR3 nucleotides are TGTGCCAGCAGCGCCCAGGGGATTGATAGCAATCAGCCCCAGCATTTT. This codes for CASSAQGIDSNQPQHF.

The genes are TRBV6-8 and TRBJ2-1; D tentatively reads TRBD1 or TRBD2 (6 bases each). Trimming removed 7 bases at V and 7 bases at J, with 11 bases between. This CDR3 spans 12 amino acids. The germline CDR1 and CDR2 sequences are MNHGY and SAAAGT. The CDR3 loop is CASNRGPNEQFF. The DNA for the CDR3 is TGTGCCAGCAATCGGGGGCCAAATGAGCAGTTCTTC.

V usage is TRBV6-7 and J usage is TRBJ2-7; D uncertain. TRBV6-7 is reported as an ORF; its role is uncertain. This CDR3 contains 12 residues. Deletions cut 6 bases from V and 7 bases from J, with 13 bases between. In DNA form, the CDR3 reads TGTGCCAGCAGATCCGGGTTTGGGGAGCAGTACTTC. Translation: CASRSGFGEQYF.

The chain has TRBV30 and TRBJ2-2; D perhaps matches TRBD2 (5 bases). V lost 8 bases and J 5 bases, leaving 21 bases between the germline ends. The CDR3 is made up of 15 amino acids. CDR1 is GTSNPN, CDR2 SVGIG, per germline (reference sequence). In nucleotides, the CDR3 is TGTGCCAGCAACGGCTGGGAGTTATCAACCGGGGAGCTGTTTTTT. Its protein is CASNGWELSTGELFF.

This clone turned up a few times. This chain connects TRBV5-1 to TRBJ1-1; TRBD1 is a possible D gene (5 bases). Germline V CDR1 and CDR2: SGHRS, YFSETQ. V gave up 0 bases and J gave up 5 bases, with 20 bases separating them. The CDR3 spans 17 residues. This chain's CDR3 is CASSLGVGGFGVTEAFF. The CDR3 nucleotides read TGCGCCAGCAGCTTGGGAGTCGGGGGTTTTGGGGTGACTGAAGCTTTCTTT.

The chain uses TRBV11-3 and TRBJ1-1, with D perhaps matching TRBD1 (6 bases). Trimming removed 3 bases from V and 0 bases from J, with 11 bases in between. The germline V gene has CDR1 SGHNT and CDR2 YENEEA. The CDR3 length is 15 residues. This CDR3 is CASSFRGSMNTEAFF. CDR3 DNA sequence: TGTGCCAGCAGCTTCAGGGGATCTATGAACACTGAAGCTTTCTTT.

V usage is TRBV5-1 and J usage is TRBJ1-2; TRBD1 agrees at 11 bases. J lost 8 bases, V lost 3 bases, and 6 bases had no gene match. Germline V CDR1 and CDR2: SGHRS, YFSETQ. The CDR3 is 14 residues long. In DNA, the CDR3 is TGCGCCAGCAGCTCAGGACAGGGGGCTGTCGGCTACACCTTC. This codes for CASSSGQGAVGYTF.

The genes are TRBV6-8 and TRBJ1-6; 11 bases align to TRBD1. With V trimmed by 6 bases and J by 6 bases, 4 bases remained unmatched. The germline V gene has CDR1 MNHGY and CDR2 SAAAGT. CDR3 size: 15 residues. This CDR3 reads CASRGQGGRNSPLHF. In DNA form, the CDR3 reads TGTGCCAGCAGGGGACAGGGGGGCCGTAATTCACCCCTCCACTTT.

This clone was found once. The rearrangement joins TRBV7-5 to TRBJ2-7; the DNA was not compared with TRBD1, the D call given in the table. TRBV7-5 is shown as a pseudogene. This CDR3 comprises 14 residues. CDR3 bases: TGTGCCAGCAGAAGGACAGGGGAATCCTACGAGCAGTACTTC. Protein sequence: CASRRTGESYEQYF.

The chain uses TRBV22-1 and TRBJ2-5; the table's D call TRBD1 went unverified against the DNA. TRBV22-1 is classified as a pseudogene. CDR3 length: 16 amino acids. CDR3 region: CASSFPGQGGQETQYF. In nucleotides, the CDR3 is TGTGCCAGCAGTTTCCCTGGACAGGGAGGGCAAGAGACCCAGTACTTC.